The 22 T cell receptor beta chains given below trace back to one sample, sequenced in a study of metastatic and nonmetastatic thyroid tumors. Each patient went into thyroid surgery without having received any treatment. TCRdb used MiXCR to call clones anew from the PCR reads. The sample carries 20,000 to 30,000 clones, 10% to 15% recorded once. Source material: blood. Receptor source: a female donor with papillary thyroid cancer or a benign thyroid nodule (not recorded which). Some clones in this sample may be carry-over from other donors' samples.

This clone was detected ten times or more. J is TRBJ2-7 and V is TRBV28, with 9 bases lining up with TRBD1. The CDR3 runs 14 residues. CDR1 is MDHEN and CDR2 is SYDVKM in the germline V gene. J gave up 1 base and V 6 bases, and 4 bases lay outside the gene matches. The CDR3 bases are TGTGCCAGCAGATCCGGGACAGGGTCCTACGAGCAGTACTTC. It codes for CASRSGTGSYEQYF.

Ten or more counts support this clone. The V call is TRBV30, the J call TRBJ2-3, with 9 positions matching TRBD2. The J segment lost 1 base and the V segment lost 0 bases, leaving 2 bases of the junction unmatched. The CDR3 is 15 residues long. Germline V lookup: CDR1 GTSNPN, CDR2 SVGIG (reference sequence). In nucleotides, the CDR3 is TGTGCCTGGAGTGTTAGCGGGAGCGGCACAGATACGCAGTATTTT. Translation: CAWSVSGSGTDTQYF.

This clone was seen ten or more times. The chain couples TRBV2 to TRBJ2-6; D is ambiguous. The germline gives CDR1 SNHLY, CDR2 FYNNEI. Trimming stripped 4 bases from V and 6 bases from J, with 7 bases between. This CDR3 has 13 amino acids. CDR3 DNA sequence: TGTGCCAGCAGTGGCGATATGGCCAACGTCCTGACTTTC. It translates to CASSGDMANVLTF. The variable domain in full, with the rest retrieved from reference TRBV2 and TRBJ2-6, is EPEVTQTPSHQVTQMGQEVILRCVPISNHLYFYWYRQILGQKVEFLVSFYNNEISEKSEIFDDQFSVERPDGSNFTLKIRSTKLEDSAMYFCASSGDMANVLTFGAGSRLTVL.

This sequence joins TRBV7-3 and TRBJ2-5; 13 bases match TRBD2. The length of the CDR3 is 18 residues. The ends lost 6 bases at V and 3 bases at J; junction bases unmatched: 13. In germline, CDR1 is SGHTA, CDR2 FQGTGA. The CDR3 sequence: CASRVSGLAGLVEETQYF. The CDR3, as DNA: TGTGCCAGCAGGGTATCGGGACTAGCGGGATTGGTGGAAGAGACCCAGTACTTC.

The rearrangement uses TRBV19 and TRBJ1-2; D possibly corresponds to TRBD1 (5 bases). The germline V and J ends were trimmed by 3 bases and 10 bases, with 9 bases remaining between them. Germline CDR1 and CDR2: LNHDA and SQIVND (reference sequence). This CDR3 is 11 amino acids long. The CDR3 DNA sequence: TGTGCCAGTAGTATCGGGGCCGACTACACCTTC. Translation: CASSIGADYTF.

The V call is TRBV20-1, the J call TRBJ2-7, with 12 bases lining up with TRBD2. Germline V gives CDR1 DFQATT, CDR2 SNEGSKA (reference sequence). This CDR3 has 13 amino acids. J was trimmed by 2 bases and V by 5 bases; bases with no gene match: 1. Written as DNA, the CDR3 is TGCAGTGCTTCTAGCGGGAGGGCCTACGAGCAGTACGTC. Translation: CSASSGRAYEQYV.

This clone was recorded at least ten times. This chain joins TRBV19 and TRBJ1-2; D unclear. Trimming removed 1 base from V and 0 bases from J, with 9 bases in between. This CDR3 comprises 15 residues. Germline CDR1 and CDR2: LNHDA and SQIVND (reference sequence). The CDR3 DNA is TGTGCCAGTAGTATAGTGGGCAGTACTAACTATGGCTACACCTTC. This translates into CASSIVGSTNYGYTF.

This clone is medium-sized. This chain joins TRBV5-1 and TRBJ2-7, with 12 bases identical to TRBD2. Germline assignment: CDR1 SGHRS and CDR2 YFSETQ. The CDR3 is made up of 17 amino acids. The V gene end was trimmed by 4 bases and the J gene end by 4 bases; junction bases not matched to a gene: 12. This CDR3 is CASSTRTSGAWHYEQYF. The CDR3 region has the DNA TGCGCCAGCAGCACCCGGACTAGCGGGGCGTGGCATTACGAGCAGTACTTC.

This clone was detected many times. The chain couples TRBV5-4 to TRBJ2-7; D possibly corresponds to TRBD2 (6 bases). The germline V gene has CDR1 SGHNT and CDR2 YYREEE (reference sequence). The V and J ends lost 2 bases and 4 bases respectively, with 16 bases between them. The CDR3 consists of 15 residues. The CDR3: CASSFSRAGNYEQYF. DNA of the CDR3: TGTGCCAGCAGCTTTAGTAGGGCGGGGAATTACGAGCAGTACTTC.

In this sample, this clone turned up many times. The sample contains more than one DNA sequence encoding this CDR3. V is TRBV30 and J is TRBJ1-1; D call uncertain. The germline V gene has CDR1 GTSNPN and CDR2 SVGIG (reference sequence). V was pared by 7 bases and J by 2 bases, with 8 bases between. The CDR3 loop spans 11 amino acids. CDR3 loop: CAYGDNTEAFF. The CDR3 DNA is TGTGCCTACGGAGACAACACTGAAGCTTTCTTT.

In its sample, this clone ranks as medium-sized. V is TRBV5-1 and J is TRBJ2-1; TRBD2 matches 8 bases. V lost 0 bases to trimming and J lost 8 bases; unmatched junction nucleotides: 10. The CDR3 contains 16 residues. Germline assignment: CDR1 SGHRS and CDR2 YFSETQ. CDR3 loop: CASSLGAYTSGDEQFF. CDR3 nucleotide sequence: TGCGCCAGCAGCTTGGGGGCCTATACTAGCGGTGATGAGCAGTTCTTC.

This clone has a count of ten or more. This chain connects TRBV10-3 to TRBJ2-2; 8 bases agree with TRBD2. CDR1 is ENHRY and CDR2 is SYGVKD in the germline V gene. CDR3 length: 13 residues. The junction had 6 bases not matched to a gene; V was cut back by 8 bases and J by 7 bases. CDR3 loop: CAILAGGGGELFF. The CDR3 region has the DNA TGTGCCATCCTGGCGGGAGGTGGCGGGGAGCTGTTTTTT.

This clone was seen repeatedly, ten times or more. The J gene is TRBJ2-7, the V gene TRBV20-1, with D tentatively TRBD1 or TRBD2 (5 bases each). Germline CDR1 and CDR2: DFQATT and SNEGSKA (reference sequence). This CDR3 has 15 amino acids. V lost 6 bases and J 2 bases, leaving 20 bases between the germline ends. In DNA form, the CDR3 reads TGCAGTGCCCCGCCTACAGGACTCACCACCTACGAGCAGTACTTC. Amino acid sequence: CSAPPTGLTTYEQYF.

A word on this clone: In the same sample, other DNA sequences code for this CDR3. V gene TRBV27 combines with J gene TRBJ2-2; TRBD1 is a possible D gene (5 bases). This CDR3 region has 16 residues. Germline-derived CDR1 and CDR2 are MNHEY and SMNVEV (reference sequence). Trimming stripped 6 bases from V and 5 bases from J, with 19 bases between. The CDR3 protein is CASSLGANLATGELFF. The CDR3 DNA reads as TGTGCCAGCAGCCTAGGGGCGAATTTGGCAACCGGGGAGCTGTTTTTT.

This clone was detected many times. The CDR3 coding sequence is TGCAGCGTGATCAACGACAGGGGGGGATATGGCTACACCTTC. Amino acids: CSVINDRGGYGYTF. The chain carries TRBV29-1 and TRBJ1-2; TRBD1 agrees at 9 bases. The germline CDR1 and CDR2 sequences are SQVTM and ANQGSEA. Trimming took 6 bases from V and 5 from J; bases not matched to a gene: 10. This CDR3 contains 14 residues.

This clone was found many times. The chain recombines TRBV4-2 with TRBJ1-1; 7 bases match TRBD1. This CDR3 comprises 15 residues. CDR1 and CDR2 from the germline V gene are LGHNA and YNFKEQ. J gave up 2 bases and V 7 bases, and 10 bases lay outside the gene matches. The CDR3 sequence is CASNRGSDGNTEAFF. CDR3 coding DNA: TGTGCCAGCAACAGGGGTTCGGACGGTAACACTGAAGCTTTCTTT.

Ten or more counts support this clone. The chain's CDR3 is CASSLTADFYEQYF. In nucleotides, the CDR3 is TGTGCCAGCAGTTTGACAGCCGATTTCTACGAGCAGTACTTC. The chain couples TRBV12-3 or TRBV12-4 to TRBJ2-7; D may be TRBD1 (5 bases). V was shortened by 3 bases and J by 3 bases, with 12 bases between the two germline ends. The CDR3 has 14 amino acids.

This clone was picked up many times. This chain links TRBV9 with TRBJ2-1; D possibly uses TRBD1 or TRBD2 (5 bases each). The V gene lost 4 bases and the J gene lost 9 bases, with 17 bases spanning the gap. The CDR3 covers 14 residues. Germline V gene data show CDR1 as SGDLS and CDR2 as YYNGEE. CDR3 amino acids: CASSPRDAWGEQFF. CDR3 DNA sequence: TGTGCCAGCAGCCCACGGGACGCCTGGGGTGAGCAGTTCTTC.

This clone was counted ten times or more. This chain uses TRBV5-5 with TRBJ1-1; TRBD1 matches 11 bases. CDR3 length: 15 amino acids. Germline CDR1 reads SGHKS; CDR2 reads YYEKEE (reference sequence). The V segment lost 3 bases and the J segment 5 bases; nucleotides outside the gene matches: 6. DNA of the CDR3: TGTGCCAGCAGCTCCTGGGGACAGGGGGGAACTGAAGCTTTCTTT. The encoded protein is CASSSWGQGGTEAFF. Based on the CDR3 plus reference TRBV5-5 and TRBJ1-1, the full variable domain is DAGVTQSPTHLIKTRGQQVTLRCSPISGHKSVSWYQQVLGQGPQFIFQYYEKEERGRGNFPDRFSARQFPNYSSELNVNALLLGDSALYLCASSSWGQGGTEAFFGQGTRLTVV.

A note on this clone: This may be a read error, as it is one base from a much larger clone. The gene calls are TRBV29-1 and TRBJ2-3; 10 nucleotides line up with TRBD2. V lost 4 bases to trimming and J lost 2 bases; unmatched junction nucleotides: 12. The CDR3 is 17 amino acids. Germline V gene lookup returns CDR1 SQVTM and CDR2 ANQGSEA. This chain's CDR3 is CSVVGGFTSGDTDTQYF. Written as DNA, the CDR3 is TGCAGCGTTGTAGGGGGCTTTACTAGCGGGGACACAGATACGCAGTATTTT.

In nucleotides, the CDR3 is TGTGCCTGGAGTCGGGGATACGAGCAGTACTTC. This translates into CAWSRGYEQYF. V and J are TRBV30 and TRBJ2-7, with a weak D call TRBD2 (5 bases). Germline V gene data show CDR1 as GTSNPN and CDR2 as SVGIG (reference sequence). The CDR3 extends over 11 amino acids. The V and J ends lost 2 bases and 4 bases respectively, with 6 bases between them.

Many counts were recorded for this clone. The genes are TRBV19 and TRBJ2-7; D is possibly TRBD1 (5 bases). The CDR3 has 15 amino acids. The germline V gene encodes CDR1 LNHDA and CDR2 SQIVND (reference sequence). Trimming took off 6 bases at V and 0 bases at J, with 15 bases between the two ends. CDR3: CASSATGSLSYEQYF. The DNA of the CDR3 is TGTGCCAGTAGCGCTACAGGTTCCCTCTCCTACGAGCAGTACTTC.